This entry features one T cell receptor beta chain sequence. The PCR was carried out with 60 Vbeta primers and 13 Jbeta primers. Libraries were prepared by immunoSEQ multiplex PCR; TCRdb keeps only in-frame clonotypes and omits some of them. The sample has tens of thousands of clones. The J segment lost 1 base and the V segment lost 3 bases, leaving 0 bases of the junction unmatched. CDR3 length: 14 residues. Germline CDR1 reads KGHSY; CDR2 reads FQNENV. These data originate in a study of cytomegalovirus exposure and HLA in healthy donors. The chain combines TRBV16 with TRBJ1-1; 9 bases are a match to TRBD1. The sample comprised PBMCs. The TCR was taken from a man aged 35 to 55 in good health and CMV-seronegative. The CDR3 spells CASSQGQGNTEAFF. In nucleotides, the CDR3 is TGTGCCAGCAGCCAGGGACAGGGGAACACTGAAGCTTTCTTT. Full variable domain (outside the CDR3, taken from reference TRBV16 and TRBJ1-1): GEEVAQTPKHLVRGEGQKAKLYCAPIKGHSYVFWYQQVLKNEFKFLISFQNENVFDETGMPKERFSAKCLPNSPCSLEIQATKLEDSAVYFCASSQGQGNTEAFFGQGTRLTVV.